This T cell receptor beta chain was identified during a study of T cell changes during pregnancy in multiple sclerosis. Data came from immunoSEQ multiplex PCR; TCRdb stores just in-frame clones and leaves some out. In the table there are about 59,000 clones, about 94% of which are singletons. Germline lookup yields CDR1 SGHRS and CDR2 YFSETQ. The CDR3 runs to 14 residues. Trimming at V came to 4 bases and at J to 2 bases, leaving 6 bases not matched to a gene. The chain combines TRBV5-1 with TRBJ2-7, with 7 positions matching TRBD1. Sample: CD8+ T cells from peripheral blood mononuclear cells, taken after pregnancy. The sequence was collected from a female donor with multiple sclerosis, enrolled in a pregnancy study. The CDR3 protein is CASSQGTAPYEQYF. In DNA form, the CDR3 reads TGCGCCAGCAGCCAGGGGACAGCTCCCTACGAGCAGTACTTC.